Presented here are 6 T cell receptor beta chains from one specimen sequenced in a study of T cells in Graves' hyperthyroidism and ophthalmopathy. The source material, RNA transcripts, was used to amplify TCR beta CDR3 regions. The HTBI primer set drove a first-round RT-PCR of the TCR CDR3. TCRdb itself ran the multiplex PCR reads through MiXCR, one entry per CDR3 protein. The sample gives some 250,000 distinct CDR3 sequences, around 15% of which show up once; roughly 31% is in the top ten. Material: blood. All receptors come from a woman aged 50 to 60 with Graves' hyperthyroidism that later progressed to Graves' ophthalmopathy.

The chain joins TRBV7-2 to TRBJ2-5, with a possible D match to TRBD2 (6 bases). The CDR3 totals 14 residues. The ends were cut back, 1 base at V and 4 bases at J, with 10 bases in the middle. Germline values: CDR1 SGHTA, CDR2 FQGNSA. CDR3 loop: CASSLGGARETQYF. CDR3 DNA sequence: TGTGCCAGCAGCTTAGGCGGGGCTCGAGAGACCCAGTACTTC.

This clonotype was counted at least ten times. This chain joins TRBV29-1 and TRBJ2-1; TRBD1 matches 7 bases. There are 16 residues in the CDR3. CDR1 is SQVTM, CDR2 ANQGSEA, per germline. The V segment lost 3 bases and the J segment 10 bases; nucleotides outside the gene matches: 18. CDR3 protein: CSVDPSPGQNTLEQFF. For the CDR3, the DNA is TGCAGCGTTGACCCTAGTCCGGGACAGAACACCTTAGAGCAGTTCTTC.

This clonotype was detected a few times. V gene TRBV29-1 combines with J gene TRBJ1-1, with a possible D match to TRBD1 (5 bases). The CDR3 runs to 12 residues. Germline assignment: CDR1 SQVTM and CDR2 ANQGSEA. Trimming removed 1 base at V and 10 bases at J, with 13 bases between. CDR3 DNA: TGCAGCGTTGAAGCCGCAGGGATCAGAGCTTTCTTT. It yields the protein CSVEAAGIRAFF.

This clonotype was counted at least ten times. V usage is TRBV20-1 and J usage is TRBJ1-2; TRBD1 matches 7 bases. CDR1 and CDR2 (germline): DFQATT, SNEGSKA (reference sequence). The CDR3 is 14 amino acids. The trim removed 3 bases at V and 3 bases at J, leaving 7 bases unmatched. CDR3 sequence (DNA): TGCAGTGCTAGCCCTCAGGGGGGGTACTATGGCTACACCTTC. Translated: CSASPQGGYYGYTF.

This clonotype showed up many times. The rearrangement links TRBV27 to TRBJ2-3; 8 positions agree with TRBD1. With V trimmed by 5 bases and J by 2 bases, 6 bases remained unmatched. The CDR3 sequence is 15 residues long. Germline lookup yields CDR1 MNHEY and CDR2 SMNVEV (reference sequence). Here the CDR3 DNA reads TGTGCCAGCAGTCCCACGGACAGGGTCACAGATACGCAGTATTTT. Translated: CASSPTDRVTDTQYF.

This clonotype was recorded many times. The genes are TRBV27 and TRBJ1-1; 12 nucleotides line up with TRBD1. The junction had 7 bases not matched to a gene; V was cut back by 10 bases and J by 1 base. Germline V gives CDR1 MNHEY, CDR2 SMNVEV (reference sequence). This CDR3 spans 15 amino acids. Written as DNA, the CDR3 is TGTGCCAAGTCCCGGGACAGGGGGCAGAACACTGAAGCTTTCTTT. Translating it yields CAKSRDRGQNTEAFF.